This T cell receptor beta chain was captured in a study of blood T cell repertoires in COVID-19. Turning to the study itself: Specimens from acute and convalescent COVID-19 originated in the United States, Italy and Spain. The analysed material was cDNA or gDNA that came from T cells, B-cell-depleted T cells, or PBMCs.

Recruited during active infection, patients (from Seattle) were subsequently followed longitudinally. Authors' analysis steps: Quantification of nucleated cells was approximated via reference gene primer amplification. The table came from immunoSEQ multiplex PCR; TCRdb's copy has only in-frame clones and leaves some out. That table supplies the V and J calls and clone size; D and trimming were determined from the DNA. This sample yields about 210,000 clones, of which 70% to 90% are seen a single time; about 0.95% belongs to the top ten. CDR3 length equals 14 residues. CDR1 and CDR2 from the germline V gene are ENHRY and SYGVKD. The V and J ends lost 5 bases and 1 base respectively, with 6 bases between them.

This chain joins TRBV10-3 and TRBJ2-6, with D perhaps TRBD1 (6 bases). This TCR came from a man aged 60 to 75 with COVID-19, enrolled during active disease. The sample consisted of peripheral blood. The CDR3 DNA is TGTGCCATCAGTACAGGGTCTGGGGCCAACGTCCTGACTTTC. This sequence encodes CAISTGSGANVLTF.